This entry lists 12 T cell receptor beta chains sequenced from one sample in a study of blood T cell repertoires in COVID-19. Produced via immunoSEQ multiplex PCR; TCRdb's table is partial and in-frame only. Of about 33,000 clones listed, roughly 90% are singletons. The material sequenced was peripheral blood. Source of these receptors: a human donor in a cohort sampled during active COVID-19.

The J gene is TRBJ2-1, the V gene TRBV29-1, with 9 bases matching TRBD1. Looked up from germline, CDR1 is SQVTM and CDR2 is ANQGSEA. The CDR3 totals 13 residues. Losses at the gene ends were 6 bases for V and 7 bases for J; bases not matched to a gene: 7. Written as DNA, the CDR3 is TGCAGCGTGTCGACAGGGGGTTATAATGAGCAGTTCTTC. Its protein is CSVSTGGYNEQFF.

This chain uses TRBV10-1 with TRBJ2-2; the D gene is possibly TRBD1 (6 bases). Germline V lookup: CDR1 WNHNN, CDR2 SYGVQD (reference sequence). V was trimmed by 3 bases and J by 2 bases, leaving 13 bases between them. The CDR3 has 16 residues. Here the CDR3 reads CASSDLGQYNTGELFF. CDR3 in DNA: TGCGCCAGCAGTGACCTCGGACAGTATAACACCGGGGAGCTGTTTTTT.

The CDR3 DNA is TGTGCCAGCACCCCGGGGGCTAGCGGGGGAGCAGATACGCAGTATTTT. This encodes CASTPGASGGADTQYF. The V and J genes are TRBV7-9 and TRBJ2-3; 10 bases are a match to TRBD2. The ends lost 7 bases at V and 4 bases at J; junction bases unmatched: 11. The CDR3 is made up of 16 amino acids. Looked up from germline, CDR1 is SEHNR and CDR2 is FQNEAQ (reference sequence).

V usage is TRBV29-1 and J usage is TRBJ1-2; the match to TRBD1 covers 7 bases. The germline gives CDR1 SQVTM, CDR2 ANQGSEA. V gave up 2 bases and J gave up 8 bases; unmatched junction bases: 5. The CDR3 contains 12 residues. The CDR3 region has the DNA TGCAGCGTTGAAAGGGGGCTTGACGGCTACACCTTC. Translated, it gives CSVERGLDGYTF.

The genes are TRBV10-3 and TRBJ2-2; the match to TRBD2 covers 11 bases. Germline V gives CDR1 ENHRY, CDR2 SYGVKD. The CDR3 length is 16 residues. V gave up 3 bases and J gave up 5 bases; unmatched junction bases: 5. The CDR3 loop is CAISEPGLAETGELFF. DNA for the CDR3: TGTGCCATCAGTGAACCGGGACTAGCGGAAACCGGGGAGCTGTTTTTT.

This clone was seen a single time. The chain has TRBV28 and TRBJ2-7; no definite D call. The CDR3 has 10 residues. Germline values: CDR1 MDHEN, CDR2 SYDVKM. V dropped 5 bases and J dropped 7 bases, with 6 bases sitting between them. As DNA, the CDR3 is TGTGCCAGCAGTCCCCAAGAGCAGTACTTC. Protein: CASSPQEQYF.

This chain uses TRBV29-1 with TRBJ1-3; 9 nucleotides line up with TRBD1. This CDR3 has 17 residues. With V trimmed by 4 bases and J by 0 bases, 10 bases remained unmatched. CDR1 SQVTM and CDR2 ANQGSEA come from the germline V gene. The CDR3 DNA is TGCAGCGTTGCCCTGACAGGGGGAACCCACTCTGGAAACACCATATATTTT. Its protein product is CSVALTGGTHSGNTIYF.

The chain joins TRBV5-1 to TRBJ2-1, with 11 nucleotides matching TRBD2. CDR1 is SGHRS, CDR2 YFSETQ, per germline. Trimming at V came to 1 base and at J to 9 bases, leaving 6 bases not matched to a gene. The CDR3 loop spans 15 amino acids. In nucleotides, the CDR3 is TGCGCCAGCAGCTTGAATAGCGGGGGGGCCGGTGAGCAGTTCTTC. It specifies CASSLNSGGAGEQFF.

The genes are TRBV6-5 and TRBJ2-7, with TRBD1 identical over 10 bases. J gave up 4 bases and V 6 bases, and 0 bases lay outside the gene matches. The germline V gene has CDR1 MNHEY and CDR2 SVGAGI. The length of the CDR3 is 12 residues. CDR3 coding DNA: TGTGCCAGCAGGGGACAGGGGTACGAGCAGTACTTC. Its translation: CASRGQGYEQYF.

The chain employs TRBV27 and TRBJ2-6, with unresolved D. Germline CDR1 and CDR2: MNHEY and SMNVEV (reference sequence). V lost 1 base to trimming and J lost 2 bases, with 6 bases between them. There are 15 residues in the CDR3. In nucleotides, the CDR3 is TGTGCCAGCAGTTTATTGTCAGCTGGGGCCAACGTCCTGACTTTC. Encoded protein: CASSLLSAGANVLTF.

This clone was detected only once. This sequence joins TRBV7-8 and TRBJ2-7; 11 bases match TRBD2. Trimming took 7 bases from V and 0 from J; bases not matched to a gene: 5. Germline V gene lookup returns CDR1 SGHVS and CDR2 FQNEAQ. The CDR3 runs 15 residues. The CDR3, as DNA: TGTGCCAGCAACCCAGGGACTAGCGGCTCCTACGAGCAGTACTTC. Translated, it gives CASNPGTSGSYEQYF.

This rearrangement joins TRBV28 to TRBJ1-5, with no clear D. V lost 5 bases, J lost 7 bases, and 6 bases lay in between. Per germline, CDR1 MDHEN and CDR2 SYDVKM. The CDR3 contains 11 residues. CDR3 sequence (DNA): TGTGCCAGCAGTATGGCCCAGCCCCAGCATTTT. Amino acid sequence: CASSMAQPQHF.